This TCR beta chain was sequenced in a study of early T cells in non-severe SARS-CoV-2 infection. This clonotype was picked up many times. Individually, cDNA molecules had unique molecular identifiers attached to them. Using its own MiXCR run on the 5' RACE reads, TCRdb lists one record per CDR3 protein. The sample contains 45,000 to 55,000 distinct CDR3 sequences, approximately 6% of which appear only once. The germline V gene encodes CDR1 SQVTM and CDR2 ANQGSEA. Unmatched junction bases numbered 12, after V lost 5 bases and J lost 0 bases. The CDR3 length is 17 residues. The sequencing sample was made of whole blood. The rearrangement links TRBV29-1 to TRBJ2-7, with 11 bases fitting TRBD1. This sequence was found in an adult who was a healthcare worker with PCR-confirmed SARS-CoV-2 infection or an uninfected control (not recorded which). CDR3 in amino acids: CSVWDRGSLLPSYEQYF. The CDR3 region has the DNA TGCAGCGTTTGGGACAGGGGGTCCTTATTACCCTCCTACGAGCAGTACTTC.